This TCR beta chain emerged from a study of cytomegalovirus exposure and HLA in healthy donors. PCR involved 60 Vbeta and 13 Jbeta primers. The data were produced by immunoSEQ multiplex PCR, yet TCRdb's version contains in-frame clones alone and is incomplete. This table has under 130,000 clones, roughly 80% appearing once. The sample taken for sequencing was PBMCs. The clonotype comes from a woman aged 40 to 50 in good health and CMV-seropositive.

The CDR3 protein is CASSLAGTGNYGYTF. CDR3 nucleotide sequence: TGTGCCAGCAGTTTAGCTGGGACAGGGAACTATGGCTACACCTTC. The V call is TRBV28, the J call TRBJ1-2; TRBD1 matches 9 bases. Germline CDR1 is MDHEN and CDR2 is SYDVKM. The CDR3 runs to 15 residues. The junction had 3 bases not matched to a gene; V was cut back by 2 bases and J by 2 bases.